Each of the 3 T cell receptor beta chains below was sequenced from the same sample in a study of monozygotic twins with inflammatory bowel disease. TCRdb re-called the 5' RACE reads and gives one entry per CDR3 protein, without DNA. The table for this sample gives a few hundred thousand distinct CDR3 sequences. The specimen sequenced was blood. The source is a human donor with ulcerative colitis or Crohn's disease, or a healthy co-twin of an affected twin (not recorded which).

The J gene is TRBJ2-4, the V gene TRBV7-2; the D gene TCRdb calls, TRBD1, cannot be checked with no DNA. The CDR3 loop spans 11 amino acids. CDR1 SGHTA and CDR2 FQGNSA come from the germline V gene. The CDR3 region is CASSSGHFPDF.

The rearrangement joins TRBV7-2 to TRBJ1-1. The V gene's germline CDR1 is SGHTA and CDR2 FQGNSA. This CDR3 is 14 amino acids long. The CDR3 is CASSLVSGNTEAFF.

V is TRBV19 and J is TRBJ2-3; TCRdb designates TRBD1, a call that cannot be tested without DNA. This CDR3 is built from 13 residues. Per germline, CDR1 LNHDA and CDR2 SQIVND (reference sequence). The CDR3 reads CASTGHLTDTQYF.